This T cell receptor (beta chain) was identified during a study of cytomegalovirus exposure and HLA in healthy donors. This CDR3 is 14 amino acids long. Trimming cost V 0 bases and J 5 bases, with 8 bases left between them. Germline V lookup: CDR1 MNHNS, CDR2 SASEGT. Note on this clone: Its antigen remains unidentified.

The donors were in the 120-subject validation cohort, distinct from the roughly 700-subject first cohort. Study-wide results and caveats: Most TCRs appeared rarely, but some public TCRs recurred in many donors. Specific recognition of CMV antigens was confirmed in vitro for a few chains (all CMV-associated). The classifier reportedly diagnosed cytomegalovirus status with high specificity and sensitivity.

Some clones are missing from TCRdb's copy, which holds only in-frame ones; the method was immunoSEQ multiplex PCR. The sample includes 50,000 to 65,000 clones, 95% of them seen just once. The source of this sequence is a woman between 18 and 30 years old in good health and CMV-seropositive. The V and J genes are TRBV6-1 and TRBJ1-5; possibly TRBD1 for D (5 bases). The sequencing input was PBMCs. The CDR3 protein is CASSEAGRYQPQHF. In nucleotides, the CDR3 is TGTGCCAGCAGTGAAGCGGGGCGTTATCAGCCCCAGCATTTT.